Listed below are T cell receptor beta chains from one sample, sequenced in a study of CD8 T cells in ankylosing spondylitis. TCRdb reprocessed the 5' RACE reads with MiXCR, giving one entry per CDR3 protein. Of around 490,000 distinct CDR3 sequences in the sample, about 5% are singletons; the top ten hold roughly 3.5%. Sequencing was carried out using blood, either unsorted or a sorted T cell fraction (not recorded which). Every receptor here comes from a male donor with ankylosing spondylitis. The CDR3 runs from the conserved cysteine through the conserved F or W. The D gene is left open where the match is weak. Rows may omit the clone size; those that give it use once, few, many or a size class.

j_gene: TRBJ2-1; abundance: many; v_gene: TRBV5-1; d_gene: TRBD2; CDR3nt: TGCGCCAGCAGCTTGGTAACTAGCGGGAGAGGGCGGAACAATGAGCAGTTCTTC; CDR3aa: CASSLVTSGRGRNNEQFF
j_gene: TRBJ1-3; abundance: many; v_gene: TRBV29-1; d_gene: TRBD1; CDR3nt: TGCAGCGTGATGGGACAGCACTCTGGAAACACCATATATTTT; CDR3aa: CSVMGQHSGNTIYF
j_gene: TRBJ1-5; abundance: many; v_gene: TRBV20-1; d_gene: -; CDR3nt: TGCAGTGCTAGTAAGCAGGGGCAGGAGCCCCAGCATTTT; CDR3aa: CSASKQGQEPQHF
j_gene: TRBJ2-2; abundance: few; v_gene: TRBV5-1; d_gene: TRBD1; CDR3nt: TGCGCCAGCAGCTTCCTAGGGACAGGGTACGGCGGGGAGCTGTTTTTT; CDR3aa: CASSFLGTGYGGELFF
j_gene: TRBJ2-6; abundance: -; v_gene: TRBV12-3/TRBV12-4; d_gene: -; CDR3nt: TGTGCCAGCAGTTTAACGGTCACCGGGGCCAACGTCCTGACTTTC; CDR3aa: CASSLTVTGANVLTF
j_gene: TRBJ1-3; abundance: many; v_gene: TRBV20-1; d_gene: -; CDR3nt: TGCAGTGCTCTCGGGACTCTGGGAAACACCATATATTTT; CDR3aa: CSALGTLGNTIYF
j_gene: TRBJ2-7; abundance: many; v_gene: TRBV20-1; d_gene: TRBD1; CDR3nt: TGCAGTGCTGTTAAATTAGACAGGGCATTCTACGAGCAGTACTTC; CDR3aa: CSAVKLDRAFYEQYF
j_gene: TRBJ1-2; abundance: many; v_gene: TRBV7-9; d_gene: TRBD1; CDR3nt: TGTGCCAGCAGTTACGGGACAGTAACGAATGGCTACACCTTC; CDR3aa: CASSYGTVTNGYTF
j_gene: TRBJ1-4; abundance: many; v_gene: TRBV7-2; d_gene: -; CDR3nt: TGTGCCAGCAGCTTAAGGGGGAGGGATGAAAAACTGTTTTTT; CDR3aa: CASSLRGRDEKLFF
j_gene: TRBJ2-3; abundance: many; v_gene: TRBV20-1; d_gene: -; CDR3nt: TGCAGTGCTAGTTGGAGAATCACAGATACGCAGTATTTT; CDR3aa: CSASWRITDTQYF
j_gene: TRBJ1-1; abundance: many; v_gene: TRBV29-1; d_gene: -; CDR3nt: TGCAGCGCTCACACGGACAGCATCAAGCGAGAAGCTTTCTTT; CDR3aa: CSAHTDSIKREAFF
j_gene: TRBJ2-1; abundance: many; v_gene: TRBV4-2; d_gene: TRBD2; CDR3nt: TGTGCCAGCAGCCAAGAGGGGCGGGGGACCTACAATGAGCAGTTCTTC; CDR3aa: CASSQEGRGTYNEQFF
j_gene: TRBJ1-2; abundance: many; v_gene: TRBV10-3; d_gene: TRBD1; CDR3nt: TGTGCCATCAGCGGAAACAGGGGCAATGGCTACACCTTC; CDR3aa: CAISGNRGNGYTF
j_gene: TRBJ1-1; abundance: many; v_gene: TRBV20-1; d_gene: TRBD1; CDR3nt: TGCAGTGCCAGACAGGGGACTGAAGCTTTCTTT; CDR3aa: CSARQGTEAFF